This TCR beta chain was identified in a study of T cells in Graves' hyperthyroidism and ophthalmopathy. Researchers amplified the TCR beta CDR3 regions from RNA transcripts. A first-round RT-PCR of the TCR CDR3 used the HTBI primer set. TCRdb reanalysed the multiplex PCR reads using MiXCR and keeps one entry per CDR3 protein. The repertoire holds about 840,000 distinct CDR3 sequences, with 38% as singletons. This clonotype was counted at least ten times. This CDR3 is built from 12 residues. Trimming stripped 4 bases from V and 5 bases from J, with 11 bases between. Germline lookup yields CDR1 SQVTM and CDR2 ANQGSEA.

This chain connects TRBV29-1 to TRBJ1-1; D call uncertain. The origin of this receptor is a man in his late teens or twenties with Graves' hyperthyroidism. Specimen: blood. CDR3 DNA: TGCAGCGTTGGCCCGGGGAGGACTGAAGCTTTCTTT. Its protein is CSVGPGRTEAFF.